These 21 T cell receptor beta chains share one sample of origin, sequenced in a study of T cell changes during pregnancy in multiple sclerosis. Only in-frame clones appear in the TCRdb table, and some are missing; sequencing was by immunoSEQ multiplex PCR. The sample yields under 75,000 clones, about 90% seen once. Sequencing was performed on CD4+ T cells from peripheral blood mononuclear cells, taken after pregnancy. The receptors come from a female donor in good health, enrolled as a control in a pregnancy study.

This clone occurred once. V is TRBV19 and J is TRBJ2-3; TRBD1 aligns across 8 bases. CDR3 size: 15 residues. J was trimmed by 5 bases and V by 1 base; bases with no gene match: 5. Germline CDR1 and CDR2: LNHDA and SQIVND (reference sequence). The CDR3 nucleotides are TGTGCCAGTAGTATAGGAGGACAGGGAAGAGATACGCAGTATTTT. It codes for CASSIGGQGRDTQYF.

This clone showed up just once. The V call is TRBV4-1, the J call TRBJ2-7, with a tentative D call TRBD2 (6 bases). Germline CDR1 and CDR2: MGHRA and YSYEKL. This CDR3 is built from 16 residues. V dropped 3 bases and J dropped 7 bases, with 22 bases sitting between them. The CDR3 DNA reads TGCGCCAGCAGCCACGGATCCGGGACTGCCCTCGAAGAGCAGTACTTC. The encoded protein is CASSHGSGTALEEQYF.

The gene calls are TRBV30 and TRBJ1-1; 7 bases align to TRBD1. V dropped 1 base and J dropped 5; count of bases not matched to a gene: 4. Germline V lookup: CDR1 GTSNPN, CDR2 SVGIG (reference sequence). CDR3 length: 13 residues. The CDR3: CAWSAGGFTEAFF. CDR3 nucleotide sequence: TGTGCCTGGAGTGCAGGGGGATTTACTGAAGCTTTCTTT. The complete variable domain, with remaining parts taken from reference TRBV30 and TRBJ1-1, reads SQTIHQWPATLVQPVGSPLSLECTVEGTSNPNLYWYRQAAGRGLQLLFYSVGIGQISSEVPQNLSASRPQDRQFILSSKKLLLSDSGFYLCAWSAGGFTEAFFGQGTRLTVV.

This chain joins TRBV5-1 and TRBJ2-1, with 10 bases identical to TRBD2. Looked up from germline, CDR1 is SGHRS and CDR2 is YFSETQ. This CDR3 is 16 amino acids long. The J segment lost 5 bases and the V segment lost 4 bases, leaving 9 bases of the junction unmatched. The CDR3 region has the DNA TGCGCCAGCAGCACCCTCCTAGCGGGGGAACACAATGAGCAGTTCTTC. Residues: CASSTLLAGEHNEQFF.

V and J are TRBV30 and TRBJ1-2; possible D gene TRBD1, 5 bases. The CDR3 consists of 15 residues. Per the germline V gene, CDR1 is GTSNPN and CDR2 is SVGIG (reference sequence). The V gene lost 4 bases and the J gene lost 6 bases, with 21 bases spanning the gap. The DNA of the CDR3 is TGTGCCTGGAAGAAGGGGCCAGGTTCCTTGGATGGCTACACCTTC. Protein sequence: CAWKKGPGSLDGYTF.

The genes are TRBV4-3 and TRBJ2-7, with 8 positions matching TRBD1. V was pared by 4 bases and J by 2 bases, with 4 bases of the junction left unmatched. The CDR3 runs 14 residues. The germline gives CDR1 LGHNA, CDR2 YSLEER. The CDR3 is CASSLRDRTYEQYF. The CDR3, as DNA: TGCGCCAGCAGCCTCCGGGACAGGACCTACGAGCAGTACTTC.

The chain is built from TRBV4-2 and TRBJ1-1; possibly TRBD1 for D (5 bases). The CDR3 is 14 residues long. V lost 2 bases and J 1 base, leaving 8 bases between the germline ends. CDR1 and CDR2 (germline): LGHNA, YNFKEQ. The CDR3 region has the DNA TGTGCCAGCAGCCAACCTACAGGGAACACTGAAGCTTTCTTT. This sequence encodes CASSQPTGNTEAFF.

The J gene is TRBJ1-2, the V gene TRBV6-5; 9 nucleotides align to TRBD1. The junction had 6 bases not matched to a gene; V was cut back by 6 bases and J by 7 bases. Per the germline V gene, CDR1 is MNHEY and CDR2 is SVGAGI. This CDR3 comprises 13 residues. The CDR3 loop reads CASRRDRAGGYTF. Written as DNA, the CDR3 is TGTGCCAGCAGAAGGGACAGGGCCGGTGGCTACACCTTC.

The chain joins TRBV20-1 to TRBJ2-1; D perhaps matches TRBD2 (7 bases). Germline V gene lookup returns CDR1 DFQATT and CDR2 SNEGSKA (reference sequence). The CDR3 extends over 10 amino acids. The CDR3: CREGGLEQFF. For the CDR3, the DNA is TGCAGGGAGGGGGGGCTTGAGCAGTTCTTC.

The V gene is TRBV4-1, the J gene TRBJ1-2; weak D call: TRBD1 (5 bases). Germline CDR1 reads MGHRA; CDR2 reads YSYEKL. The CDR3 contains 13 residues. The V end was cut by 2 bases, the J end by 5 bases, with 9 bases between. CDR3 sequence reads: CASSQSRGYGYTF. The CDR3 DNA sequence: TGCGCCAGCAGCCAATCCCGGGGGTATGGCTACACCTTC.

V and J are TRBV4-2 and TRBJ2-1; 14 bases line up with TRBD2. Per the germline V gene, CDR1 is LGHNA and CDR2 is YNFKEQ. The CDR3 contains 18 residues. Unmatched junction bases numbered 5, after V lost 4 bases and J lost 0 bases. The CDR3: CASSRGLAGASSYNEQFF. As DNA, the CDR3 is TGTGCCAGCAGCCGGGGACTAGCGGGGGCCAGCTCCTACAATGAGCAGTTCTTC.

This rearrangement joins TRBV7-2 to TRBJ1-2, with D possibly being TRBD1 (6 bases). Trimming shortened V by 6 bases and J by 8 bases, and 25 bases separated the two germline ends. The CDR3 loop spans 16 amino acids. CDR1 is SGHTA and CDR2 is FQGNSA in the germline V gene. The CDR3 DNA reads TGTGCCAGCAGTCACCCCGAGGGCATGGGGGCGCGCGGCTACACCTTC. Translating it yields CASSHPEGMGARGYTF.

This chain connects TRBV11-1 to TRBJ1-1, with D hard to call. V lost 0 bases and J lost 1, with 21 bases in between. The CDR3 has 19 residues. CDR1 is SGHAT and CDR2 is FQDESV in the germline V gene (reference sequence). DNA of the CDR3: TGTGCCAGCAGCTTAGCGGGAGGAGTACTTACCGTGACGAACACTGAAGCTTTCTTT. It yields the protein CASSLAGGVLTVTNTEAFF.

V gene TRBV10-3 combines with J gene TRBJ2-3; D is unresolved. CDR3 length: 15 amino acids. V lost 2 bases, J lost 2 bases, and 11 bases lay in between. The germline V gene encodes CDR1 ENHRY and CDR2 SYGVKD. The CDR3 is CAISEPHEATDTQYF. The CDR3 DNA is TGTGCCATCAGTGAGCCCCACGAAGCCACAGATACGCAGTATTTT.

This chain connects TRBV29-1 to TRBJ1-2; 8 bases match TRBD1. CDR3 size: 13 residues. Germline V CDR1 and CDR2: SQVTM, ANQGSEA. V gave up 7 bases and J gave up 2 bases; unmatched junction bases: 6. The CDR3 coding sequence is TGCAGCGGGGGGGACAGGTACAACTATGGCTACACCTTC. This encodes CSGGDRYNYGYTF.

The chain recombines TRBV16 with TRBJ2-5; 11 bases fit TRBD1. Trimming took 2 bases from V and 5 from J; bases not matched to a gene: 4. The CDR3 has 15 residues. Germline V gives CDR1 KGHSY, CDR2 FQNENV. The CDR3 loop is CASSQMGTGGETQYF. The CDR3 DNA is TGTGCCAGCAGCCAAATGGGGACAGGGGGTGAGACCCAGTACTTC. Variable domain in full (rest from reference TRBV16 and TRBJ2-5): GEEVAQTPKHLVRGEGQKAKLYCAPIKGHSYVFWYQQVLKNEFKFLISFQNENVFDETGMPKERFSAKCLPNSPCSLEIQATKLEDSAVYFCASSQMGTGGETQYFGPGTRLLVL.

This clone is a singleton in its sample. This chain links TRBV18 with TRBJ2-7, with TRBD1 matching 12 bases. Germline lookup yields CDR1 KGHSH and CDR2 LQKENI. With V trimmed by 3 bases and J by 3 bases, 3 bases remained unmatched. This CDR3 is built from 15 residues. The CDR3 coding sequence is TGTGCCAGCTCACCCAGGGACAGGGGGCTCTACGAGCAGTACTTC. It is translated as CASSPRDRGLYEQYF.

This clone has just one count. This sequence joins TRBV7-3 and TRBJ2-5; TRBD2 matches 9 bases. CDR3 length: 14 amino acids. Germline trimming cut 9 bases from V and 1 base from J; bases unmatched to any gene: 6. CDR1 and CDR2 from the germline V gene are SGHTA and FQGTGA. In DNA form, the CDR3 reads TGTGCCAGTGGGAGAGCGGGGGGCCAAGAGACCCAGTACTTC. It yields the protein CASGRAGGQETQYF.

This clone was seen a few times. This chain connects TRBV7-9 to TRBJ1-1; 7 bases agree with TRBD1. The CDR3 contains 15 residues. After removal of 7 bases from V and 3 bases from J, the junction contained 11 bases not matched to a gene. CDR1 and CDR2 from the germline V gene are SEHNR and FQNEAQ (reference sequence). CDR3 protein: CASTPEGAVDTEAFF. CDR3 nucleotides: TGTGCCAGCACACCCGAGGGGGCGGTCGACACTGAAGCTTTCTTT. The variable domain in full, with the rest retrieved from reference TRBV7-9 and TRBJ1-1, is DTGVSQNPRHKITKRGQNVTFRCDPISEHNRLYWYRQTLGQGPEFLTYFQNEAQLEKSRLLSDRFSAERPKGSFSTLEIQRTEQGDSAMYLCASTPEGAVDTEAFFGQGTRLTVV.

Only one count was recorded for this clone. The chain couples TRBV19 to TRBJ2-7; the D gene is possibly TRBD2 (7 bases). Germline V lookup: CDR1 LNHDA, CDR2 SQIVND (reference sequence). V gave up 4 bases and J gave up 7 bases, with 26 bases separating them. This CDR3 is built from 17 residues. In DNA form, the CDR3 reads TGTGCCAGTAGTAGGGAGGGTCCGGGGGGCGATCGGTTGGAGCAGTACTTC. It specifies CASSREGPGGDRLEQYF.

This chain uses TRBV5-8 with TRBJ2-3; D gene unclear. CDR3 length: 14 residues. Trimming pared 4 bases from V and 2 bases from J, leaving 11 bases between. Germline loops: CDR1 SGHTS, CDR2 YDEGEE. The CDR3 reads CASSQPGLTDTQYF. The CDR3 nucleotides are TGTGCCAGCAGCCAGCCGGGTCTCACAGATACGCAGTATTTT.